This is a list of T cell receptor beta chains from one sample in a study of blood T cell repertoires in COVID-19. Measured with immunoSEQ multiplex PCR; TCRdb has only the in-frame clones, and not every one. The sample includes hundreds of thousands of clones, 75% to 85% seen only once; the top ten take roughly 4.3%. The sample comprised PBMCs or T cells enriched from blood (not recorded which). All receptors come from a man aged 25-45 years with acute COVID-19. Both conserved end residues are part of each CDR3. Fields, in order: V gene, clone size, D gene, J gene, CDR3 protein, CDR3 DNA. A D gene is named only where the DNA matches it firmly. Rows give clone size only sometimes, using once, few, many, or a class for an expanded clone.

>TRBV13|-|-|TRBJ2-7
CASRHRLSENEQYF
TGTGCCAGCAGACACAGGCTGTCGGAAAACGAGCAGTACTTC
>TRBV29-1|-|-|TRBJ1-1
CSATGLGTEAFF
TGCAGCGCCACAGGGCTTGGCACTGAAGCTTTCTTT
>TRBV4-1|-|-|TRBJ1-3
CASGGKNTIYF
TGCGCCAGTGGAGGTAAAAACACCATATATTTT
>TRBV6-1|-|TRBD1|TRBJ1-6
CASSDSVGKGAENSPLHF
TGTGCCAGCAGTGATTCAGTCGGTAAGGGGGCTGAAAATTCACCCCTCCACTTT
>TRBV7-2|few|-|TRBJ1-2
CASSLTGLIYGYTF
TGTGCCAGCAGCTTAACAGGGCTAATATATGGCTACACCTTC
>TRBV18|-|-|TRBJ2-5
CASSSLESPETQYF
TGTGCCAGCTCCTCCCTGGAGAGCCCAGAGACCCAGTACTTC
>TRBV5-6|-|-|TRBJ2-7
CASSRGLTNEQYF
TGTGCCAGCAGCCGCGGACTAACTAACGAGCAGTACTTC
>TRBV14|once|-|TRBJ2-2
CASSQYRGGELFF
TGTGCCAGCAGCCAATACCGGGGCGGGGAGCTGTTTTTT
>TRBV12-3/TRBV12-4|-|-|TRBJ1-1
CASSKQGNTEAFF
TGTGCCAGCAGTAAACAGGGGAACACTGAAGCTTTCTTT
>TRBV7-9|-|-|TRBJ1-2
CASSILTGNPGYTF
TGTGCCAGCAGCATCCTGACGGGGAACCCTGGCTACACCTTC
>TRBV6-5|-|TRBD1|TRBJ1-4
CASSPLRDRAEKLFF
TGTGCCAGCAGTCCGCTCAGGGACAGGGCTGAAAAACTGTTTTTT
>TRBV6-5|-|-|TRBJ1-1
CASRAGTEAFF
TGTGCCAGCAGGGCGGGCACTGAAGCTTTCTTT
>TRBV6-6|few|TRBD1|TRBJ1-5
CASSNTGGNQPQHF
TGTGCCAGCAGTAACACAGGGGGCAATCAGCCCCAGCATTTT
>TRBV28|-|TRBD1|TRBJ2-7
CASPPRNPGQGKAYEQYF
TGTGCCAGTCCCCCTAGAAACCCCGGACAGGGGAAAGCCTACGAGCAGTACTTC
>TRBV9|-|-|TRBJ1-2
CASSVTKDSYGYTF
TGTGCCAGCAGCGTAACAAAAGACAGCTATGGCTACACCTTC
>TRBV15|-|-|TRBJ1-1
CATSGDREAFF
TGTGCCACCAGCGGCGACAGGGAAGCTTTCTTT
>TRBV5-1|once|TRBD2|TRBJ2-1
CASSLDPSAGGRSSGYNEQFF
TGCGCCAGCAGCTTGGACCCTTCTGCGGGGGGGCGTTCGTCGGGCTACAATGAGCAGTTCTTC
>TRBV2|-|TRBD1|TRBJ1-5
CASRGDSNQPQHF
TGTGCCTCCAGGGGGGATAGCAATCAGCCCCAGCATTTT
>TRBV27|few|TRBD1|TRBJ2-7
CASTLRDRAYEQYF
TGTGCCAGCACTCTCCGGGACAGAGCCTACGAGCAGTACTTC
>TRBV9|-|-|TRBJ2-7
CASSVGSGAPSHEQYF
TGTGCCAGCAGCGTAGGATCAGGGGCCCCCTCGCACGAGCAGTACTTC
>TRBV15|-|-|TRBJ1-5
CATGLGDFGNQPQHF
TGTGCCACCGGTCTAGGGGATTTTGGCAATCAGCCCCAGCATTTT
>TRBV12-3/TRBV12-4|few|-|TRBJ2-7
CASSSSITYEQYF
TGTGCCAGCAGTTCGAGCATTACCTACGAGCAGTACTTC
>TRBV7-2|-|-|TRBJ1-5
CASSLGTKGNQPQHF
TGTGCCAGCAGCTTAGGGACTAAAGGAAATCAGCCCCAGCATTTT
>TRBV9|few|TRBD2|TRBJ2-2
CASTPRAGGPLVVGELFF
TGTGCCAGCACCCCAAGGGCGGGGGGCCCGCTTGTGGTGGGGGAGCTGTTTTTT
>TRBV30|once|TRBD1|TRBJ1-5
CAWCIGQGLGQPQHF
TGTGCCTGGTGCATAGGACAGGGTTTGGGTCAGCCCCAGCATTTT
>TRBV4-2|-|-|TRBJ1-1
CASSQDRTATEAFF
TGTGCCAGCAGCCAAGATAGGACTGCCACTGAAGCTTTCTTT
>TRBV25-1|many|TRBD1|TRBJ1-6
CASSGTGVPSPLHF
TGTGCCAGCAGTGGGACAGGGGTACCCTCACCCCTCCACTTT
>TRBV4-1|-|TRBD2|TRBJ2-3
CASSITGGTWSTDTQYF
TGCGCCAGCAGCATAACGGGGGGTACTTGGAGCACAGATACGCAGTATTTT
>TRBV28|-|TRBD1|TRBJ1-3
CASSPWDRGFVNTIYF
TGTGCCAGCAGTCCCTGGGACAGGGGCTTTGTAAACACCATATATTTT
>TRBV9|many|-|TRBJ2-3
CASSSPGTQYF
TGTGCCAGCAGCTCCCCGGGGACGCAGTATTTT
>TRBV6-5|-|-|TRBJ2-2
CASSYSRFANTGELFF
TGTGCCAGCAGTTACTCGAGGTTTGCGAACACCGGGGAGCTGTTTTTT
>TRBV6-5|-|TRBD1|TRBJ2-3
CASSYEDREDTQYF
TGTGCCAGCAGTTACGAAGACAGGGAAGATACGCAGTATTTT
>TRBV15|-|-|TRBJ1-1
CATSRGRALNTEAFF
TGTGCCACCAGCAGAGGCAGGGCCTTGAACACTGAAGCTTTCTTT
>TRBV19|-|TRBD1|TRBJ1-6
CASSPPTGASGSPLHF
TGTGCCAGTAGCCCACCAACAGGGGCTAGTGGTTCACCCCTCCACTTT
>TRBV2|-|-|TRBJ1-5
CASSPRGQTNQPQHF
TGTGCCAGCAGCCCCCGTGGACAAACGAATCAGCCCCAGCATTTT
>TRBV6-6|-|TRBD1|TRBJ2-3
CASSPLPMVAGQGRPGTDTQYF
TGTGCCAGCAGTCCCCTCCCTATGGTGGCGGGACAGGGCAGGCCGGGCACAGATACGCAGTATTTT
>TRBV11-2|-|-|TRBJ1-4
CASSLAGQVNEKLFF
TGTGCCAGCAGCTTAGCTGGGCAGGTTAATGAAAAACTGTTTTTT
>TRBV15|-|-|TRBJ1-2
CATSRSGYGYTF
TGTGCCACCAGCAGAAGCGGCTATGGCTACACCTTC
>TRBV18|-|TRBD2|TRBJ2-3
CASSPRTSAADTQYF
TGTGCCAGCTCACCAAGGACTAGCGCGGCAGATACGCAGTATTTT
>TRBV6-5|-|TRBD1|TRBJ1-3
CASSLNRGTGNTIYF
TGTGCCAGCAGTTTGAACAGGGGAACTGGAAACACCATATATTTT
>TRBV5-1|-|-|TRBJ1-4
CASSSAGRTVGEKLFF
TGCGCCAGCAGCTCAGCCGGGAGGACTGTAGGTGAAAAACTGTTTTTT
>TRBV20-1|-|TRBD2|TRBJ2-3
CSASLWRLASPSTDTQYF
TGCAGTGCTAGTCTGTGGAGACTAGCCTCCCCTAGCACAGATACGCAGTATTTT
>TRBV2|-|-|TRBJ1-2
CASSEALAGNYGYTF
TGTGCCAGCAGTGAAGCGCTAGCGGGGAACTATGGCTACACCTTC
>TRBV6-1|-|TRBD1|TRBJ2-1
CASSEWGQGSYNEQFF
TGTGCCAGCAGTGAATGGGGACAGGGGTCTTACAATGAGCAGTTCTTC
>TRBV3-1/TRBV3-2|-|-|TRBJ2-1
CASSASGSSYNEQFF
TGTGCCAGCAGTGCTTCCGGGAGCTCCTACAATGAGCAGTTCTTC
>TRBV24-1|-|-|TRBJ2-3
CATSDRTPLNTQYF
TGTGCCACCAGTGATCGAACTCCCCTTAATACGCAGTATTTT
>TRBV18|-|TRBD1|TRBJ1-2
CASSPPWTTGNYGYTF
TGTGCCAGCTCACCACCGTGGACGACAGGGAACTATGGCTACACCTTC
>TRBV11-2|-|TRBD2|TRBJ2-3
CASSLGGTSGWDTQYF
TGTGCCAGCAGCTTAGGAGGGACTAGCGGGTGGGATACGCAGTATTTT
>TRBV11-2|-|-|TRBJ1-1
CASSLNHAEEAFF
TGTGCCAGCAGCTTAAACCACGCGGAGGAAGCTTTCTTT
>TRBV2|-|-|TRBJ2-3
CASSELNYPDTQYF
TGTGCCAGCAGTGAATTAAACTACCCCGATACGCAGTATTTT
>TRBV5-6|-|TRBD1|TRBJ2-6
CASRRQGSGANVLTF
TGTGCCAGCAGGAGACAGGGGTCTGGGGCCAACGTCCTGACTTTC
>TRBV7-3|-|-|TRBJ2-6
CASSPGYKVGPNVLTF
TGTGCCAGCAGCCCGGGGTACAAAGTAGGGCCCAACGTCCTGACTTTC
>TRBV27|-|-|TRBJ1-1
CASSNPRPGWTEAFF
TGTGCCAGCAGTAACCCTAGACCGGGATGGACTGAAGCTTTCTTT
>TRBV4-2|-|-|TRBJ1-1
CASSQEQGMHTEAFF
TGTGCCAGCAGCCAAGAACAGGGCATGCACACTGAAGCTTTCTTT
>TRBV12-2|-|-|TRBJ1-5
CASRFRCPNGSNQPQHF
TGTGCAAGTCGCTTTCGTTGTCCGAACGGTAGCAATCAGCCCCAGCATTTT